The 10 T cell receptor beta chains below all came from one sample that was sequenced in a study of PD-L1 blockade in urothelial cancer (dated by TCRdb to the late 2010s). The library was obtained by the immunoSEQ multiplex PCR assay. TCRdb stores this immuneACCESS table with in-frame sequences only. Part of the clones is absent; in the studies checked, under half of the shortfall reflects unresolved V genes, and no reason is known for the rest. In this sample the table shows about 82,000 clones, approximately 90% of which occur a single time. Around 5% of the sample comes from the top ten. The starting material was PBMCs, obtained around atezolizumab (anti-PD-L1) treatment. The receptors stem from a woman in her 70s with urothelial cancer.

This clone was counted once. CDR3 sequence reads: CASSLFQGASANYGYTF. The CDR3 DNA reads as TGTGCCAGCAGCTTGTTTCAGGGGGCCAGTGCTAACTATGGCTACACCTTC. The chain joins TRBV5-6 to TRBJ1-2, with TRBD1 matching 8 bases. This CDR3 has 17 amino acids. Germline assignment: CDR1 SGHDT and CDR2 YYEEEE. The ends lost 1 base at V and 0 bases at J; junction bases unmatched: 8.

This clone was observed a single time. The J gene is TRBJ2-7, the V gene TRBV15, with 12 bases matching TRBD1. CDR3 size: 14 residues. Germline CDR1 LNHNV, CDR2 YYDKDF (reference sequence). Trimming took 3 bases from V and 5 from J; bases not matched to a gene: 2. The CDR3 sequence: CATSRGQGAHEQYF. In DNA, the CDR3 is TGTGCCACCAGCAGGGGACAGGGGGCACACGAGCAGTACTTC.

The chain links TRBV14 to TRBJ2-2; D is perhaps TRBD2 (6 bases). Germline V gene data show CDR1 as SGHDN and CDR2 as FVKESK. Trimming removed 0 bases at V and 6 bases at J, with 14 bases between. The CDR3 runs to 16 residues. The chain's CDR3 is CASSQDTQGGAGELFF. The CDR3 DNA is TGTGCCAGCAGCCAAGATACGCAAGGAGGGGCCGGGGAGCTGTTTTTT.

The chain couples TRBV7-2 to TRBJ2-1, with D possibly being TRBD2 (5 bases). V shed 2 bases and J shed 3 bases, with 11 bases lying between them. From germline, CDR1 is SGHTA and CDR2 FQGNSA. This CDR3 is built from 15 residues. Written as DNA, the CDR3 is TGTGCCAGCAGCTTAACAAGCGGTTTCTACAATGAGCAGTTCTTC. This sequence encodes CASSLTSGFYNEQFF.

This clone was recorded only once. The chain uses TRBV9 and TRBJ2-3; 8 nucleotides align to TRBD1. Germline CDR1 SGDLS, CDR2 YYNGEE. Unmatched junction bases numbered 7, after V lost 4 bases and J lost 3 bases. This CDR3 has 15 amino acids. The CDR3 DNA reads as TGTGCCAGCAGCCCACTGGGACAGGAGACAGATACGCAGTATTTT. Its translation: CASSPLGQETDTQYF.

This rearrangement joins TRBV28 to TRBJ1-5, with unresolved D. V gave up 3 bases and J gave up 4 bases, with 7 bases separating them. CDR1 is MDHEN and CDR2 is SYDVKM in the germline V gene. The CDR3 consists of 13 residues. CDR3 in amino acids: CASSLSGNQPQHF. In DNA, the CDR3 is TGTGCCAGCAGTTTGTCAGGTAATCAGCCCCAGCATTTT. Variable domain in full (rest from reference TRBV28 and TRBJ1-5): DVKVTQSSRYLVKRTGEKVFLECVQDMDHENMFWYRQDPGLGLRLIYFSYDVKMKEKGDIPEGYSVSREKKERFSLILESASTNQTSMYLCASSLSGNQPQHFGDGTRLSIL.

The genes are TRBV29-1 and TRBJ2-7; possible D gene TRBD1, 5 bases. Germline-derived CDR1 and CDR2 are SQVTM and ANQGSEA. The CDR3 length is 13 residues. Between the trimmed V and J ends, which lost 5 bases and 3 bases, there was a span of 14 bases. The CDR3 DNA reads TGCAGCGTTACTTTTCAGGGTATCTACGAGCAGTACTTC. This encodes CSVTFQGIYEQYF.

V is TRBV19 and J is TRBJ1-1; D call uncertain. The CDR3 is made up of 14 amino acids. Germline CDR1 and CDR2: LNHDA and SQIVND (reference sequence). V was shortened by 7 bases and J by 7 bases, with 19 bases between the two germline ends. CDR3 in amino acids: CASKPAGEHGEAFF. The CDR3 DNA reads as TGTGCCAGTAAACCCGCGGGAGAACATGGTGAAGCTTTCTTT.

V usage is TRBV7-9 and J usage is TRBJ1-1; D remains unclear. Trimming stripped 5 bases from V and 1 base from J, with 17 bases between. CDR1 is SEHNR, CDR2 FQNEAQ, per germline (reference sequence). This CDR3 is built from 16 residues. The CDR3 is CASSHRSGSQNTEAFF. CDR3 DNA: TGTGCCAGCAGCCACCGCAGCGGGTCCCAGAACACTGAAGCTTTCTTT.

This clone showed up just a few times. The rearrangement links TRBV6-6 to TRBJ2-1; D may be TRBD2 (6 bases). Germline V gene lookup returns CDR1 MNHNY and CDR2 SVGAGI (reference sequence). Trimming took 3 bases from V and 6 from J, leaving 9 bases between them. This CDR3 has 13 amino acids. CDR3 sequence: CASSYRLGNEQFF. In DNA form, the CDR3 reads TGTGCCAGCAGTTATAGACTAGGCAATGAGCAGTTCTTC.